These 25 T cell receptor beta chains share one sample of origin, sequenced in a study of OX40 agonist ivuxolimab in advanced cancers. Measured with immunoSEQ multiplex PCR; TCRdb has only the in-frame clones, and not every one. The repertoire includes about 90,000 clones, around 90% of them detected once, and less than 0.35% sits in the top ten. The sequenced sample was CD4+ or CD8+ T cells sorted from blood, obtained in a trial of the OX40 agonist ivuxolimab. The receptor set was obtained from an adult with an advanced solid tumor such as melanoma, head and neck, liver or kidney cancer.

This chain uses TRBV7-9 with TRBJ1-4; tentatively, D is TRBD1 (5 bases). CDR1 SEHNR and CDR2 FQNEAQ come from the germline V gene (reference sequence). The CDR3 length is 15 residues. V lost 0 bases, J lost 4 bases, and 9 bases lay in between. CDR3 residues: CASSLAGEFNEKLFF. The CDR3 bases are TGTGCCAGCAGCTTAGCGGGGGAGTTTAATGAAAAACTGTTTTTT.

V usage is TRBV4-3 and J usage is TRBJ2-1; D gene uncertain. The CDR3 totals 13 residues. The V gene's germline CDR1 is LGHNA and CDR2 YSLEER. Trimming removed 3 bases from V and 9 bases from J, with 12 bases in between. The chain's CDR3 is CASSQKKGGEQFF. As DNA, the CDR3 is TGCGCCAGCAGCCAGAAAAAAGGCGGTGAGCAGTTCTTC.

The rearrangement links TRBV18 to TRBJ2-7; 7 bases line up with TRBD1. The V gene's germline CDR1 is KGHSH and CDR2 LQKENI. The J segment lost 6 bases and the V segment lost 6 bases, leaving 14 bases of the junction unmatched. The CDR3 covers 15 residues. In DNA, the CDR3 is TGTGCCAGCTCGCCCCCCGGGACAGTTCGACGCGAGCAGTACTTC. Amino acids: CASSPPGTVRREQYF.

The chain is built from TRBV28 and TRBJ1-1; 8 nucleotides line up with TRBD1. The CDR3 spans 10 residues. The germline gives CDR1 MDHEN, CDR2 SYDVKM. Trimming cost V 9 bases and J 8 bases; bases outside gene matches: 2. The CDR3 protein is CASGTGEAFF. The CDR3 DNA sequence: TGTGCCAGTGGGACAGGCGAAGCTTTCTTT.

This chain joins TRBV6-1 and TRBJ1-3; D unresolved. CDR1 is MNHNS and CDR2 is SASEGT in the germline V gene. V lost 8 bases and J lost 3, with 14 bases in between. This CDR3 has 14 residues. CDR3 sequence: CASQPGSVGNTIYF. CDR3 coding DNA: TGTGCCAGCCAGCCGGGATCGGTTGGAAACACCATATATTTT.

The gene calls are TRBV4-3 and TRBJ1-1, with a possible D match to TRBD1 (6 bases). V was pared by 1 base and J by 4 bases, with 10 bases between. The CDR3 contains 14 residues. From germline, CDR1 is LGHNA and CDR2 YSLEER. For the CDR3, the DNA is TGCGCCAGCAGCCAAGTGAGGGGGGGCACTGAAGCTTTCTTT. This translates into CASSQVRGGTEAFF.

This chain connects TRBV7-2 to TRBJ2-7; D gene uncertain. The germline CDR1 and CDR2 sequences are SGHTA and FQGNSA. This CDR3 comprises 14 residues. V lost 1 base, J lost 0 bases, and 7 bases lay in between. The CDR3 bases are TGTGCCAGCAGCTTAGGGGCAGCCTCCTACGAGCAGTACTTC. Its protein product is CASSLGAASYEQYF.

The chain links TRBV10-3 to TRBJ1-5; maybe TRBD1 (5 bases). CDR3 length: 14 residues. From germline, CDR1 is ENHRY and CDR2 SYGVKD. V gave up 3 bases and J gave up 8 bases, with 14 bases separating them. CDR3 in amino acids: CAISDGAGLEPQHF. DNA for the CDR3: TGTGCCATCAGTGACGGGGCAGGTTTAGAGCCCCAGCATTTT.

J is TRBJ2-7 and V is TRBV18; D remains ambiguous. The CDR3 is 12 residues long. Germline CDR1 KGHSH, CDR2 LQKENI. V was trimmed by 2 bases and J by 1 base, leaving 3 bases between them. CDR3 protein: CASSPRSYEQYF. The CDR3, as DNA: TGTGCCAGCTCACCAAGGTCCTACGAGCAGTACTTC.

This rearrangement joins TRBV7-2 to TRBJ2-3; 7 bases line up with TRBD2. V gave up 1 base and J gave up 3 bases; unmatched junction bases: 4. This CDR3 is built from 15 residues. Per germline, CDR1 SGHTA and CDR2 FQGNSA. The CDR3 region has the DNA TGTGCCAGCAGCTTAGTTGTGCGGGAGACAGATACGCAGTATTTT. It encodes CASSLVVRETDTQYF.

CDR3 region: CASSLNNQGYEQYF. CDR3 sequence (DNA): TGTGCCAGCAGCTTAAACAATCAGGGGTACGAGCAGTACTTC. V and J are TRBV7-9 and TRBJ2-7, with D possibly matching TRBD1 (6 bases). Germline V gene sequence: CDR1 SEHNR, CDR2 FQNEAQ (reference sequence). The CDR3 runs 14 residues. Deletions cut 2 bases from V and 4 bases from J, with 12 bases between.

The V call is TRBV5-4, the J call TRBJ2-3; no reliable D call. The germline V gene has CDR1 SGHNT and CDR2 YYREEE (reference sequence). Trimming cost V 4 bases and J 3 bases, with 9 bases left between them. The CDR3 runs 13 residues. The CDR3 DNA sequence: TGTGCCAGCAGCCCCCCCTATACAGATACGCAGTATTTT. This sequence encodes CASSPPYTDTQYF.

This clone was picked up one time. The chain combines TRBV7-2 with TRBJ2-5; 10 bases are a match to TRBD2. The CDR3 totals 16 residues. Trimming at V came to 5 bases and at J to 1 base, leaving 7 bases not matched to a gene. Germline V gene data show CDR1 as SGHTA and CDR2 as FQGNSA. The CDR3 here is CASSLVAGGPQETQYF. The DNA of the CDR3 is TGTGCCAGCAGCCTAGTAGCGGGAGGCCCCCAAGAGACCCAGTACTTC.

The CDR3 spells CASSIEQGPYEQYF. DNA of the CDR3: TGTGCCAGTAGTATAGAACAGGGGCCCTACGAGCAGTACTTC. The V call is TRBV19, the J call TRBJ2-7; the match to TRBD1 covers 7 bases. The CDR3 runs 14 residues. Per germline, CDR1 LNHDA and CDR2 SQIVND (reference sequence). V dropped 0 bases and J dropped 2; count of bases not matched to a gene: 1.

The chain couples TRBV15 to TRBJ1-1; 7 nucleotides line up with TRBD1. The CDR3 length is 15 residues. Germline V gene sequence: CDR1 LNHNV, CDR2 YYDKDF (reference sequence). Trimming cost V 3 bases and J 2 bases; bases outside gene matches: 6. CDR3 coding DNA: TGTGCCACCAGCAGGGCGGGACAGCCAAACACTGAAGCTTTCTTT. This encodes CATSRAGQPNTEAFF.

The rearrangement joins TRBV11-1 to TRBJ2-3; 11 bases are shared with TRBD2. CDR1 and CDR2 (germline): SGHAT, FQDESV (reference sequence). The V gene end was trimmed by 4 bases and the J gene end by 5 bases; junction bases not matched to a gene: 8. The CDR3 consists of 16 residues. CDR3 protein: CASSSSLAGVGDTQYF. Here the CDR3 DNA reads TGTGCCAGCAGCTCCTCACTAGCGGGAGTAGGAGATACGCAGTATTTT.

This clone was seen just once. The chain uses TRBV7-2 and TRBJ1-6, with D possibly TRBD1 on 6 matching bases. Germline V gene lookup returns CDR1 SGHTA and CDR2 FQGNSA. This CDR3 contains 13 residues. The ends were cut back, 1 base at V and 9 bases at J, with 7 bases in the middle. The CDR3 is CASSLDRVSPLHF. The DNA for the CDR3 is TGTGCCAGCAGCTTAGACAGGGTTTCACCCCTCCACTTT.

The chain recombines TRBV28 with TRBJ1-2; the D is unclear. Looked up from germline, CDR1 is MDHEN and CDR2 is SYDVKM. V was shortened by 4 bases and J by 8 bases, with 11 bases between the two germline ends. This CDR3 region has 12 residues. CDR3 DNA: TGTGCCAGCAGTTCGGGGTCGTCCGGCTACACCTTC. Protein sequence: CASSSGSSGYTF.

The genes are TRBV5-5 and TRBJ2-1; 7 bases line up with TRBD2. The CDR3 spans 17 residues. The junction had 10 bases not matched to a gene; V was cut back by 0 bases and J by 4 bases. Looked up from germline, CDR1 is SGHKS and CDR2 is YYEKEE (reference sequence). CDR3 protein: CASSLAGGKLIYNEQFF. The CDR3 nucleotides read TGTGCCAGCAGCTTGGCCGGGGGGAAACTAATATACAATGAGCAGTTCTTC.

The J gene is TRBJ2-1, the V gene TRBV19, with a possible D match to TRBD1 (5 bases). CDR1 LNHDA and CDR2 SQIVND come from the germline V gene (reference sequence). The CDR3 consists of 12 residues. Trimming removed 4 bases at V and 8 bases at J, with 9 bases between. CDR3 sequence: CASSSQGYEQFF. The CDR3 nucleotides read TGTGCCAGTAGTAGTCAGGGTTATGAGCAGTTCTTC.

The V call is TRBV5-1, the J call TRBJ2-7, with 10 bases aligning to TRBD2. The CDR3 covers 15 residues. V lost 4 bases to trimming and J lost 0 bases; unmatched junction nucleotides: 4. Germline V gene lookup returns CDR1 SGHRS and CDR2 YFSETQ. CDR3 DNA: TGCGCCAGCAGCCCCTCTAGCGGGAGCTCCTACGAGCAGTACTTC. Amino acid sequence: CASSPSSGSSYEQYF.

This chain connects TRBV11-2 to TRBJ2-3; 9 nucleotides agree with TRBD2. V was pared by 1 base and J by 4 bases, with 3 bases of the junction left unmatched. This CDR3 is 15 amino acids long. Germline CDR1 and CDR2: SGHAT and FQNNGV. The CDR3 reads CASSLVAGAPDTQYF. For the CDR3, the DNA is TGTGCCAGCAGCTTAGTAGCGGGAGCCCCAGATACGCAGTATTTT.

The chain links TRBV6-6 to TRBJ2-5; no definite D call. CDR3 length: 12 residues. Germline-derived CDR1 and CDR2 are MNHNY and SVGAGI (reference sequence). Trimming pared 2 bases from V and 2 bases from J, leaving 3 bases between. CDR3 sequence: CASSYLQETQYF. DNA for the CDR3: TGTGCCAGCAGTTACCTGCAAGAGACCCAGTACTTC.

This clone was counted a few times. The rearrangement joins TRBV5-4 to TRBJ1-2, with D unresolved. The germline gives CDR1 SGHNT, CDR2 YYREEE (reference sequence). The CDR3 has 13 residues. The V end lost 0 bases, the J end lost 3 bases, and 6 bases lay between the germline ends. The CDR3 is CASSLDRDYGYTF. As DNA, the CDR3 is TGTGCCAGCAGCTTGGACCGGGACTATGGCTACACCTTC. The whole variable domain, filled in from reference TRBV5-4 and TRBJ1-2, reads ETGVTQSPTHLIKTRGQQVTLRCSSQSGHNTVSWYQQALGQGPQFIFQYYREEENGRGNFPPRFSGLQFPNYSSELNVNALELDDSALYLCASSLDRDYGYTFGSGTRLTVV.

The chain joins TRBV11-3 to TRBJ2-1, with D unresolved. The CDR3 runs to 15 residues. Germline CDR1 SGHNT, CDR2 YENEEA. V lost 6 bases to trimming and J lost 1 base, with 13 bases between them. This CDR3 is CASRKGKSSYNEQFF. The CDR3, as DNA: TGTGCCAGCAGGAAAGGTAAGTCGTCCTACAATGAGCAGTTCTTC.